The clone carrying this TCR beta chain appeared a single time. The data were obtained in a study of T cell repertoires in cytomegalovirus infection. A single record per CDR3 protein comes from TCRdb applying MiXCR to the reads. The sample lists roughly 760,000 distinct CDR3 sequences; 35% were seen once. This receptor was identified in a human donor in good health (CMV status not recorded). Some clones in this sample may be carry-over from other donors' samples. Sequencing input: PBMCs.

CDR3 DNA: TGTGCCAGCACCAAGTTCACGGATATCACCGGGGAGCTGTTTTTT. Its translation is CASTKFTDITGELFF. The rearrangement links TRBV6-2 or TRBV6-3 to TRBJ2-2; no reliable D call. The CDR3 is made up of 15 amino acids. CDR1 MNHEY and CDR2 SVGEGT come from the germline V gene. Trimming took 7 bases from V and 4 from J, leaving 16 bases between them.